The clone carrying this T cell receptor (beta chain) showed up just a few times. Its cognate antigen is unknown. The gene names given are mouse names. Read coverage stops 1 residue before the CDR3 terminus; the germline J gene supplies the remainder. This entry comes from a study of tissue T cells after allogeneic stem cell transplantation. Study observations and caveats: Across patients, clones rarely overlapped, yet motif clusters were shared tissue-specifically. This small cohort was clinically heterogeneous, and sampling depth was a limitation. Anatomically similar tissues had similar TCR repertoires within each patient.

CDR3 sequences, V/J genes, frequencies and template counts came from survey-depth TCRbeta sequencing. Here immunoSEQ multiplex PCR was the method, and the copy in TCRdb shows in-frame clones only, minus some. This sample has about 4,000 clones, with around 46% found just once. The time point was: mouse harvest day 14 after allogeneic transplant. Each mouse received 10^7 T-cell-depleted marrow cells plus 10^6 splenic CD5+ T cells by tail vein. Germline V gene sequence: CDR1 KGHPV, CDR2 FQNQEV (reference sequence). V lost 6 bases, J lost 7 bases, and 7 bases lay in between. The CDR3 has 12 amino acids. Sequencing used lymph node tissue. The chain couples TRBV26 to TRBJ1-6; D is possibly TRBD1 (5 bases). TRBJ1-6 is placed among ORFs of uncertain function. The sequence came from a female BALB/c mouse given C57BL/6 T cells with graft-versus-host disease after an allogeneic hematopoietic cell transplant. CDR3 bases read: TGTGCCAGCAGCGCAGGGAATTCGCCCCTCTAC. Translated, it gives CASSAGNSPLY. The complete CDR3 protein is CASSAGNSPLYF.